A selection of T cell receptor beta chains follows, all from one sample in a study of identical twins. TCRdb reprocessed the 5' RACE reads with MiXCR, giving one entry per CDR3 protein. The repertoire holds around 490,000 distinct CDR3 sequences, with about 15% as singletons. These data are also associated with another study on yellow fever vaccine responses in identical twins.

The sequenced sample consisted of CD4+ T cells sorted from blood. The receptors stem from a woman aged 18-29 years in good health. The CDR3 runs from the conserved cysteine through the conserved F or W. Fields, in order: J gene, clone size, V gene, D gene, CDR3 length, CDR3 protein, CDR3 DNA. D genes are given only for firm matches. The size field is filled for only some rows; it gives once, few, many or a size class.

J gene: TRBJ1-1
clone size: few
V gene: TRBV20-1
D gene: .
CDR3 length: 12
CDR3 protein: CSAKWGYTEAFF
CDR3 DNA: TGCAGTGCTAAATGGGGATACACTGAAGCTTTCTTT

J gene: TRBJ1-1
clone size: few
V gene: TRBV10-3
D gene: TRBD1
CDR3 length: 16
CDR3 protein: CAISESGTGVNTEAFF
CDR3 DNA: TGTGCCATCAGTGAGTCGGGGACAGGGGTGAACACTGAAGCTTTCTTT

J gene: TRBJ2-1
clone size: few
V gene: TRBV6-1
D gene: .
CDR3 length: 13
CDR3 protein: CASGRAVDNEQFF
CDR3 DNA: TGTGCCAGCGGCAGGGCTGTGGACAATGAGCAGTTCTTC

J gene: TRBJ2-4
clone size: .
V gene: TRBV3-1
D gene: .
CDR3 length: 13
CDR3 protein: CASSHLDSRIQYF
CDR3 DNA: TGTGCCAGCAGCCACTTGGACTCTAGAATTCAGTACTTC

J gene: TRBJ2-6
clone size: .
V gene: TRBV11-2
D gene: TRBD2
CDR3 length: 19
CDR3 protein: CASSSGLAGGLGGANVLTF
CDR3 DNA: TGTGCCAGCAGCTCGGGACTAGCGGGGGGGCTAGGCGGGGCCAACGTCCTGACTTTC

J gene: TRBJ2-7
clone size: .
V gene: TRBV7-9
D gene: .
CDR3 length: 15
CDR3 protein: CASSPREGAFYEQYF
CDR3 DNA: TGTGCCAGCAGCCCACGGGAGGGGGCTTTCTACGAGCAGTACTTC

J gene: TRBJ2-6
clone size: .
V gene: TRBV5-5
D gene: TRBD1
CDR3 length: 16
CDR3 protein: CASSLTTGAGANVLTF
CDR3 DNA: TGTGCCAGCAGCTTGACCACAGGGGCTGGGGCCAACGTCCTGACTTTC

J gene: TRBJ1-1
clone size: .
V gene: TRBV6-1
D gene: TRBD1
CDR3 length: 13
CDR3 protein: CASVDREGTEAFF
CDR3 DNA: TGTGCCAGCGTCGACAGGGAGGGCACTGAAGCTTTCTTT

J gene: TRBJ2-1
clone size: .
V gene: TRBV6-5
D gene: TRBD2
CDR3 length: 17
CDR3 protein: CASSYGTSGISYNEQFF
CDR3 DNA: TGTGCCAGCAGTTACGGGACTAGCGGAATCTCCTACAATGAGCAGTTCTTC

J gene: TRBJ2-1
clone size: .
V gene: TRBV3-1
D gene: TRBD2
CDR3 length: 15
CDR3 protein: CASRESTGGRNEQFF
CDR3 DNA: TGTGCCAGCAGAGAGTCGACGGGAGGCAGAAATGAGCAGTTCTTC

J gene: TRBJ2-3
clone size: .
V gene: TRBV7-8
D gene: .
CDR3 length: 15
CDR3 protein: CASSSRVSSTDTQYF
CDR3 DNA: TGTGCCAGCAGCTCTCGGGTTTCTAGCACAGATACGCAGTATTTT

J gene: TRBJ2-3
clone size: .
V gene: TRBV11-2
D gene: TRBD2
CDR3 length: 16
CDR3 protein: CASSLTSGGNTDTQYF
CDR3 DNA: TGTGCCAGCAGCCTAACTAGCGGGGGTAACACAGATACGCAGTATTTT